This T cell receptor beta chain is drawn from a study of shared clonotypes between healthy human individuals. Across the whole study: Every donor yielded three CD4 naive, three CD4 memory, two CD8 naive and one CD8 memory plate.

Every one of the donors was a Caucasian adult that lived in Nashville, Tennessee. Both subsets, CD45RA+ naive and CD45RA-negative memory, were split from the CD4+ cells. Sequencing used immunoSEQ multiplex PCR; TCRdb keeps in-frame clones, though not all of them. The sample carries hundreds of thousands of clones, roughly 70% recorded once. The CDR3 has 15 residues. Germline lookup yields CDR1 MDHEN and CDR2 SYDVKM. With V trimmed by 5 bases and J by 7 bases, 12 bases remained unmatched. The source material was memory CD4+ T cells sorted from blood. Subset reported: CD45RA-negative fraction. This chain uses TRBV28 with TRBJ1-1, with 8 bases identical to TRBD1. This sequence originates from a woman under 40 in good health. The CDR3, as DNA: TGTGCCAGCAGTCAAATCAGGGGGCTGCTTGGTGAAGCTTTCTTT. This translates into CASSQIRGLLGEAFF.